These T cell receptor beta chains were read from a single sample in a study of CD8 T cells in ankylosing spondylitis. TCRdb independently ran MiXCR on the 5' RACE reads; one entry per CDR3 protein. The sample includes fewer than 400,000 distinct CDR3 sequences, 20% to 25% of them seen just once. Sequencing used blood, either unsorted or a sorted T cell fraction (not recorded which). These receptor sequences come from a male donor with ankylosing spondylitis. The conserved cysteine and the conserved F or W are not part of the CDR3 here. The order of the fields is V gene, D gene, J gene, CDR3 protein. A D gene is named only where the DNA matches it firmly.

TRBV5-4	TRBD1	TRBJ2-1	ASSLAGTVYNEQF
TRBV6-1	.	TRBJ1-4	ASSEGGDREKLF
TRBV12-3/TRBV12-4	.	TRBJ2-2	AGKDSNTGELF
TRBV24-1	TRBD1	TRBJ2-1	ATSDFGTGKNEQF
TRBV5-5	.	TRBJ1-4	ASSLMVMQPPDSEKLF
TRBV5-1	.	TRBJ1-6	ASREATSPLH
TRBV19	TRBD1	TRBJ1-4	ASVDRGREKLF
TRBV29-1	TRBD1	TRBJ2-1	SVDRTGVNEQF
TRBV3-1	TRBD2	TRBJ2-1	ASSHRQLAGGHNEQF
TRBV7-2	TRBD2	TRBJ2-2	ASSLAGGSNGELF
TRBV7-9	.	TRBJ2-7	ASSTSTLGQY
TRBV7-2	.	TRBJ2-5	ASSLDGETQY
TRBV29-1	.	TRBJ2-1	SGTRGAYNEQF
TRBV20-1	TRBD2	TRBJ2-1	SANSFSGSSYNEQF
TRBV12-3/TRBV12-4	TRBD2	TRBJ2-7	ASRLTSGGGEQY
TRBV7-9	.	TRBJ2-2	ASSLLETGELF
TRBV5-1	.	TRBJ2-3	ASSLGSTPDTQY
TRBV5-1	.	TRBJ1-1	ASTMVPNTEAF
TRBV20-1	.	TRBJ1-1	SAMGGMNTEAF
TRBV27	TRBD1	TRBJ2-7	ASSFSRGPYEQY
TRBV6-1	TRBD2	TRBJ2-1	ASSEMYGRAGLYYNEQF
TRBV3-1	.	TRBJ1-1	ASSQEPSQPEAF
TRBV20-1	TRBD1	TRBJ1-5	SASRDRGVQPQH
TRBV29-1	.	TRBJ1-5	SVKTANSNQPQH
TRBV28	.	TRBJ1-5	ASKGPPRQPQH
TRBV12-3/TRBV12-4	.	TRBJ1-1	ASSPAREAF
TRBV27	TRBD2	TRBJ2-3	ASSLPAGAGTDTQY
TRBV18	.	TRBJ2-1	ASSALPGGAGNEQF
TRBV23-1	.	TRBJ2-5	ASSPYETQY
TRBV29-1	.	TRBJ2-1	SALVRAYNEQF
TRBV2	TRBD2	TRBJ2-3	ASSLAGGRDTQY
TRBV20-1	.	TRBJ2-5	SAASLSGARETQY
TRBV28	.	TRBJ1-1	ASRGVNTEAF
TRBV20-1	.	TRBJ1-5	SANQVGNQPQH
TRBV7-2	.	TRBJ2-1	ASSLGPSGTGGEQF
TRBV7-8	.	TRBJ1-1	ASSLAEWDTEAF
TRBV3-1	TRBD2	TRBJ2-7	ASSLSGRAREQY
TRBV12-3/TRBV12-4	.	TRBJ1-4	ASSLGNEKLF
TRBV29-1	.	TRBJ2-1	SVEDPWLNNEQF
TRBV24-1	.	TRBJ2-7	ATSDLSPLYEQY
TRBV12-3/TRBV12-4	TRBD2	TRBJ2-3	ASTWEGSTDTQY
TRBV5-6	TRBD1	TRBJ2-7	ASSRDRGLYEQY
TRBV6-5	.	TRBJ2-2	ASSYPRDIGTGELF
TRBV7-3	.	TRBJ2-3	ASSPSGTGVDTQY
TRBV18	.	TRBJ2-1	ASSRLIAESSYNEQF
TRBV5-1	.	TRBJ2-3	ASHETGSDTQY